The 8 T cell receptor beta chains in this list originate from one sample, sequenced in a study of T-cell memory formation after mild COVID-19. TCRdb re-analysed the 5' RACE reads in MiXCR, keeping a single row per CDR3 protein. This sample carries 84,000 or so distinct CDR3 sequences, approximately 15% of them seen once, and the ten largest clones take 31%. Sequenced sample: PBMCs or a T cell subset sorted from them (not recorded which). These receptors originate from an adult woman who had mild COVID-19 (a few samples of this study predate the infection). Cell type and time point are not known.

The chain links TRBV20-1 to TRBJ2-7; maybe TRBD2 (6 bases). From germline, CDR1 is DFQATT and CDR2 SNEGSKA (reference sequence). This CDR3 contains 13 residues. V lost 2 bases, J lost 4 bases, and 12 bases lay in between. The CDR3 DNA follows: TGCAGTGCTAGAACGGGAGATGGGTACGAGCAGTACTTC. Translated: CSARTGDGYEQYF.

This chain links TRBV9 with TRBJ2-7, with 7 positions matching TRBD1. The CDR3 runs to 14 residues. The germline CDR1 and CDR2 sequences are SGDLS and YYNGEE. The V gene end was trimmed by 3 bases and the J gene end by 5 bases; junction bases not matched to a gene: 8. The CDR3 DNA reads as TGTGCCAGCAGCGCATCGACAGGGTTCGACGAGCAGTACTTC. Translated, it gives CASSASTGFDEQYF. Full variable domain (missing parts from reference TRBV9 and TRBJ2-7): DSGVTQTPKHLITATGQRVTLRCSPRSGDLSVYWYQQSLDQGLQFLIQYYNGEERAKGNILERFSAQQFPDLHSELNLSSLELGDSALYFCASSASTGFDEQYFGPGTRLTVT.

The rearrangement uses TRBV7-3 and TRBJ2-3; 7 nucleotides align to TRBD2. This CDR3 region has 21 residues. Germline V gives CDR1 SGHTA, CDR2 FQGTGA. J was trimmed by 0 bases and V by 0 bases; bases with no gene match: 18. The CDR3 loop reads CASSLTAPSAGWRISTDTQYF. In DNA, the CDR3 is TGTGCCAGCAGCTTAACGGCCCCATCAGCGGGGTGGAGGATTAGCACAGATACGCAGTATTTT.

The CDR3 bases are TGTGCCAGCGGAGAGGGGGTTTCCTACGAGCAGTACTTC. Protein sequence: CASGEGVSYEQYF. The chain is built from TRBV12-3 or TRBV12-4 and TRBJ2-7; D perhaps matches TRBD1 (6 bases). The CDR3 loop spans 13 amino acids. Trimming left V 8 bases short and J 1 base short, with 12 bases between.

The chain uses TRBV15 and TRBJ2-7; 10 bases line up with TRBD1. The J segment lost 7 bases and the V segment lost 0 bases, leaving 6 bases of the junction unmatched. This CDR3 region has 15 residues. CDR1 is LNHNV, CDR2 YYDKDF, per germline (reference sequence). CDR3 coding DNA: TGTGCCACCAGCAGAGAGGGACAGGGGCTTCGGGAGCAGTACTTC. It codes for CATSREGQGLREQYF.

This clonotype showed up just once. This chain connects TRBV6-2 or TRBV6-3 to TRBJ2-5; a possible D gene is TRBD1 (5 bases). Germline assignment: CDR1 MNHEY and CDR2 SVGEGT. V shed 6 bases and J shed 2 bases, with 7 bases lying between them. The CDR3 contains 12 residues. Here the CDR3 DNA reads TGTGCCAGCAGCGACAGTCAAGAGACCCAGTACTTC. Amino acids: CASSDSQETQYF.

This clonotype was counted only a few times. The V call is TRBV4-2, the J call TRBJ2-7, with 13 bases matching TRBD2. There are 16 residues in the CDR3. Germline values: CDR1 LGHNA, CDR2 YNFKEQ. V was clipped by 4 bases and J by 0 bases; unmatched bases: 3. CDR3 DNA: TGTGCCAGCAGCCCTGGGACTAGCGGGGACTCCTACGAGCAGTACTTC. Translating gives CASSPGTSGDSYEQYF.

The genes are TRBV19 and TRBJ2-7; possible D gene TRBD2, 6 bases. Germline loops: CDR1 LNHDA, CDR2 SQIVND (reference sequence). There are 13 residues in the CDR3. Trimming removed 3 bases from V and 7 bases from J, with 13 bases in between. CDR3 in amino acids: CASSMGDLDEQYF. CDR3 bases: TGTGCCAGTAGTATGGGGGACTTAGATGAGCAGTACTTC.